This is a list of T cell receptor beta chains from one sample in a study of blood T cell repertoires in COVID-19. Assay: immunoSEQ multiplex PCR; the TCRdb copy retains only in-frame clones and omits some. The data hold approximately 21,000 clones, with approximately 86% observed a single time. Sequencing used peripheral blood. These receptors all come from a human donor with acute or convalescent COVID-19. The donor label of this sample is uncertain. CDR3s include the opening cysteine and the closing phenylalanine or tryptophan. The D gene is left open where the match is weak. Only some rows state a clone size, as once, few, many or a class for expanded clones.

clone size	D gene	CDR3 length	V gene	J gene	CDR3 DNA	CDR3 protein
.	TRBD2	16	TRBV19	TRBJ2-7	TGTGCCAGTAGTATAGGGGCACTAGCGGGAGGCTACGAGCAGTACTTC	CASSIGALAGGYEQYF
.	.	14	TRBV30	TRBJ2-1	TGTGCCTGGAGTGTAGGAGGAACCGTCTATGAGCAGTTCTTC	CAWSVGGTVYEQFF
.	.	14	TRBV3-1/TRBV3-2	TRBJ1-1	TGTGCCAGCAGCCACCCCAGCGGGCACGGCGGAGCTTTCTTT	CASSHPSGHGGAFF
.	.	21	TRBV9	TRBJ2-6	TGTGCCAGCAGCGTAGCTAAACTTGGGGGCGAGACGCTCGGTGGGGCCAACGTCCTGACTTTC	CASSVAKLGGETLGGANVLTF
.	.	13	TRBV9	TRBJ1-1	TGTGCCAGCACCCCCCAGCTAGGATCTGAAGCTTTCTTT	CASTPQLGSEAFF
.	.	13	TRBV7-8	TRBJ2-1	TGTGCCAGCAGCTTAGAGGGCGGGGACGAGCAGTTCTTC	CASSLEGGDEQFF
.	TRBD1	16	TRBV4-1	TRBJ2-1	TGCGCCAGCAGCCAACCGGACAGGGCTACCTACAATGAGCAGTTCTTC	CASSQPDRATYNEQFF
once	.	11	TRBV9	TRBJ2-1	TGTGCCAGCAGTTTGGGGGGTGAGCAGTTCTTC	CASSLGGEQFF
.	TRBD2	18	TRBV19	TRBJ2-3	TGTGCCAGTAGTCCCCTGCTGCGGGCTAGCGGGGGGTACGATACGCAGTATTTT	CASSPLLRASGGYDTQYF
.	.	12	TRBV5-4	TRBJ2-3	TGTGCCAGCAGCTTGGCTTCAGATACGCAGTATTTT	CASSLASDTQYF
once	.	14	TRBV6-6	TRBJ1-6	TGTGCCAGCAGTCTACAGGGTGGCAATTCACCCCTCCACTTT	CASSLQGGNSPLHF
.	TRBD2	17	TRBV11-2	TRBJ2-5	TGTGCCAGCAGCTTAGCCCCACCGAAAGCGGGGGGTGAGACCCAGTACTTC	CASSLAPPKAGGETQYF
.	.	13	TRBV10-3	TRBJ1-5	TGTGCCATCAGTGGGGGGGATGGGCAGCCCCAGCATTTT	CAISGGDGQPQHF
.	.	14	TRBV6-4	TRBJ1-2	TGTGCCAGCAGTGACATAGGACTCACTGGCGGCTACACCTTC	CASSDIGLTGGYTF
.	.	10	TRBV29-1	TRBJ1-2	TGCAGCGTTGACGGGGGAGGCTACACCTTC	CSVDGGGYTF
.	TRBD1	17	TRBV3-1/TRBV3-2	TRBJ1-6	TGTGCCAGCAGCCACTTGACAGGGGGAGTGGGCGATTCACCCCTCCACTTT	CASSHLTGGVGDSPLHF
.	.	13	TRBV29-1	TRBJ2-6	TGCAGCGTTGACAGTTCTGGGGCCAACGTCCTGACTTTC	CSVDSSGANVLTF
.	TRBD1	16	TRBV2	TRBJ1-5	TGTGCCAGCAGTGAGCCAGGGGGGTTTGCGGGGCAGCCCCAGCATTTT	CASSEPGGFAGQPQHF
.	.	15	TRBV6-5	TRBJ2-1	TGTGCCAGCAGTCCCCCTGGAGGGGTTTACAATGAGCAGTTCTTC	CASSPPGGVYNEQFF
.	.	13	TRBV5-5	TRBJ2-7	TGTGCCAGCAGTATTGGGAGCTCCTACGAGCAGTACTTC	CASSIGSSYEQYF
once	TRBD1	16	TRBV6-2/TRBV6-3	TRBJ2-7	TGTGCCAGCAGTTCGTTGGGGAAGACAGGGCGGTACGAGCAGTACTTC	CASSSLGKTGRYEQYF
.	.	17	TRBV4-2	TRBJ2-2	TGTGCCAGCAGCCAAGATAACCAGGGGGGCGTCACCGGGGAGCTGTTTTTT	CASSQDNQGGVTGELFF
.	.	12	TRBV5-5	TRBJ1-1	TGTGCCAGCAGCTACAGTGACACTGAAGCTTTCTTT	CASSYSDTEAFF
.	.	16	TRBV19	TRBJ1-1	TGTGCCAGTAGTATTTCCTCTGGGACTGCGAACACTGAAGCTTTCTTT	CASSISSGTANTEAFF
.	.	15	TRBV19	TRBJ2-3	TGTGCCAGTAGTATAGTGGGGGCTATCACAGATACGCAGTATTTT	CASSIVGAITDTQYF
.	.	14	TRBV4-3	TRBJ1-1	TGCGCCAGCAGCCAAGCGACAGATAACACTGAAGCTTTCTTT	CASSQATDNTEAFF
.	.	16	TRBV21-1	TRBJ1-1	TGTGCCGCCGTTGGAAATAAGGGACAGAGGAACACTGAAGCTTTCTTT	CAAVGNKGQRNTEAFF
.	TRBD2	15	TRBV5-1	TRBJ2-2	TGCGCCAGCAGTCGACTAGCACCGAACACCGGGGAGCTGTTTTTT	CASSRLAPNTGELFF
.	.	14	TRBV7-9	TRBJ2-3	TGTGCCAGCAGCCGTAGCGGTAACACAGATACGCAGTATTTT	CASSRSGNTDTQYF
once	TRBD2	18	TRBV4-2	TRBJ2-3	TGTGCCAGCAGCCAAACTTTGACTAGCGGGAGTGGTACAGATACGCAGTATTTT	CASSQTLTSGSGTDTQYF
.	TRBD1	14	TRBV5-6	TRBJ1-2	TGTGCCAGCAGCTTGGATACAGGGGGCATTGGCTACACCTTC	CASSLDTGGIGYTF
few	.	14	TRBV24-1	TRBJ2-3	TGTGCCACCAGTGAAAGGACTAGCACAGATACGCAGTATTTT	CATSERTSTDTQYF
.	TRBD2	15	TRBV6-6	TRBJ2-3	TGTGCCAGCAGCAAGCGGGAGGCACCAGGTGATACGCAGTATTTT	CASSKREAPGDTQYF
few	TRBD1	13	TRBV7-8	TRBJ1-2	TGTGCCAGCAGCTTAACAGGGGATGGTGGCTACACCTTC	CASSLTGDGGYTF
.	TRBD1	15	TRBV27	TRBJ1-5	TGTGCCAGCAGCCGGCAGGCAGGGGGCGACCAGCCCCAGCATTTT	CASSRQAGGDQPQHF
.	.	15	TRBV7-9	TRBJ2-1	TGTGCCATGCCCGGGCATTCGGGGTCCTACAATGAGCAGTTCTTC	CAMPGHSGSYNEQFF
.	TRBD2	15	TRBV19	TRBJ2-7	TGTGCCAGTAGTGACCGCGGGGGGCCCACCTACGAGCAGTACTTC	CASSDRGGPTYEQYF
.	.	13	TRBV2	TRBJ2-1	TGTGCCAGCAGCCAGGACAGAAACAATGAGCAGTTCTTC	CASSQDRNNEQFF
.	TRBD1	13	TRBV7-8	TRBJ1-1	TGTGCCAGCAGTCGTACAGGGGTAACTGAAGCTTTCTTT	CASSRTGVTEAFF